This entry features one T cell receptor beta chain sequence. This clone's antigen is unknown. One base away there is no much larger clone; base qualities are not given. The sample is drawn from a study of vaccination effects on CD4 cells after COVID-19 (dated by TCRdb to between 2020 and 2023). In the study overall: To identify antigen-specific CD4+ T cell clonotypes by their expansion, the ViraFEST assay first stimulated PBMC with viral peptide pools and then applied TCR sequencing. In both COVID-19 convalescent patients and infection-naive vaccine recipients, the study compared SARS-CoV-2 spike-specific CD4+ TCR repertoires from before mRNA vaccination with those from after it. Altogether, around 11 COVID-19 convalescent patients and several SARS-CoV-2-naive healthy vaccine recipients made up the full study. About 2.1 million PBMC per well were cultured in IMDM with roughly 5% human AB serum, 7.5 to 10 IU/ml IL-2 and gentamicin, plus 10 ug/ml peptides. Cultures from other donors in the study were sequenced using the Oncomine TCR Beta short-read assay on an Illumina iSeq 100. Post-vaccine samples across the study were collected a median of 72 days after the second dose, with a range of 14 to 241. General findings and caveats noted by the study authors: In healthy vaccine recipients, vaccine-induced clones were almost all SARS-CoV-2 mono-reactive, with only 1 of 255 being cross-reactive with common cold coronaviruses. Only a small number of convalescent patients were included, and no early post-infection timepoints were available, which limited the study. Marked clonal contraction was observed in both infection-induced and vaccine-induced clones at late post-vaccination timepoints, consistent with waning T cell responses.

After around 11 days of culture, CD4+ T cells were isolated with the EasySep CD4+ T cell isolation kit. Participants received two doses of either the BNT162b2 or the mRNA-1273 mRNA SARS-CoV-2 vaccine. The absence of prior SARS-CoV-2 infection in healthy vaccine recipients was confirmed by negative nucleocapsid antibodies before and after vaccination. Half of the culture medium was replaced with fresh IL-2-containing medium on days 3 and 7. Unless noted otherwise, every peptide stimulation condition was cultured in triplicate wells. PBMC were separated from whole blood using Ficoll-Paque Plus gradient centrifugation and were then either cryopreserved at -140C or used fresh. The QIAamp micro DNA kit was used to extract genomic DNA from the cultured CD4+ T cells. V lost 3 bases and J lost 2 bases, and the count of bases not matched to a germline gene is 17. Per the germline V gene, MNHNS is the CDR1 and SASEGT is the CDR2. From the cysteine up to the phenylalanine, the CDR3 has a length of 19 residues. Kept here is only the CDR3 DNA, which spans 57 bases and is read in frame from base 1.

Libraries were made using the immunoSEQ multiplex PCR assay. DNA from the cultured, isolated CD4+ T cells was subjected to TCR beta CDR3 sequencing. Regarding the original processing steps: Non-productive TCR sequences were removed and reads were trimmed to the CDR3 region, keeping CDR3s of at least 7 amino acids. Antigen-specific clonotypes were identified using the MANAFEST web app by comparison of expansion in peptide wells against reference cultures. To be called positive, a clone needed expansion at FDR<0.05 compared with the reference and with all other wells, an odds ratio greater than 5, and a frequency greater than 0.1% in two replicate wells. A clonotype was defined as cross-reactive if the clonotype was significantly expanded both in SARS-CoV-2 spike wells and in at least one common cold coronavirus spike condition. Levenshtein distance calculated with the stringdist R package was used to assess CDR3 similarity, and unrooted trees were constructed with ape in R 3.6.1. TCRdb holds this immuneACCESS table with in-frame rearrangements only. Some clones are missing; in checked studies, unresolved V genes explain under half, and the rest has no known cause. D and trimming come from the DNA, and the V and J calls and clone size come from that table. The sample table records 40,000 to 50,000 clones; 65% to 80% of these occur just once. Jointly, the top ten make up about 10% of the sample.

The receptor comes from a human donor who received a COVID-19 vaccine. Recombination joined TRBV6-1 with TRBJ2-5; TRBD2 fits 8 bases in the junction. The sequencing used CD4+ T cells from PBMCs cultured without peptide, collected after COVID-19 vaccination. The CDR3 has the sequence CASSDKFLGGRPRQETQYF. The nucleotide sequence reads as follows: TGTGCCAGCAGTGATAAGTTTCTGGGCGGGAGGCCCCGACAAGAGACCCAGTACTTC.